What follows is one TCR beta chain and its context. V dropped 4 bases and J dropped 7 bases, with 20 bases sitting between them. Germline values: CDR1 SGHDN, CDR2 FVKESK. This CDR3 contains 16 residues. Assay: immunoSEQ multiplex PCR; the TCRdb copy retains only in-frame clones and omits some. The data contain tens of thousands of clones, 81% of them singletons. The source of the sample is a study of blood T cell repertoires in COVID-19. The wider study: Collection of acute and convalescent COVID-19 samples took place in the United States, Italy and Spain. Sources were T cells, B-cell-depleted T cells, or PBMCs; the material itself was cDNA or gDNA.

This TCR came from a man in his sixties with COVID-19, enrolled during active disease. V gene TRBV14 combines with J gene TRBJ2-1; TRBD2 might be the D (5 bases). The sample was peripheral blood. This CDR3 reads CASSLLGPETGNEQFF. In nucleotides, the CDR3 is TGTGCCAGCAGCCTCCTTGGGCCGGAAACGGGGAATGAGCAGTTCTTC.